These T cell receptor beta chains were read from a single sample in a study of blood T cell repertoires in COVID-19. Sequencing used immunoSEQ multiplex PCR; TCRdb keeps in-frame clones, though not all of them. Among more than 300,000 clones listed, around 87% were seen once. Source material: peripheral blood. These TCRs come from a woman aged 25 to 39 with COVID-19, enrolled during active disease. Each CDR3 is given with its conserved first and last residue. The D gene is left open where the match is weak. Clone size is stated in some rows and not others, as once, few, many or a class when expanded.

D,size,V,J,DNA,CDR3
-,-,TRBV30,TRBJ2-2,TGTGCCTACTCAATCCAGGGCCTCGGGACCGGGGAGCTGTTTTTT,CAYSIQGLGTGELFF
-,-,TRBV6-5,TRBJ1-6,TGTGCCAGCAGGAAACAGGGAAACCCACCCCTCCACTTT,CASRKQGNPPLHF
-,once,TRBV10-3,TRBJ2-3,TGTGCCATCAGTGCCGGGAGCACAGATACGCAGTATTTT,CAISAGSTDTQYF
-,-,TRBV7-3,TRBJ2-1,TGTGCCAGCAGCTTAACCAACAACAATGAGCAGTTCTTC,CASSLTNNNEQFF
TRBD1,-,TRBV30,TRBJ1-1,TGTGCCTGGACCTACAACCTGGGACAGGGATTGAATTTGGCCACTGAAGCTTTCTTT,CAWTYNLGQGLNLATEAFF
-,-,TRBV28,TRBJ2-7,TGTGCCAGCAGACCTACAGGGATCCACGAGCAGTACTTC,CASRPTGIHEQYF
-,-,TRBV18,TRBJ2-5,TGTGCCAGCTCACCAACGGACAGACAAGAGACCCAGTACTTC,CASSPTDRQETQYF
TRBD1,-,TRBV5-5,TRBJ1-5,TGTGCCAGCAGCCCAGGAGACAGGGGACGCAATCAGCCCCAGCATTTT,CASSPGDRGRNQPQHF
TRBD1,-,TRBV9,TRBJ1-1,TGTGCCAGCAGCCCTGGGACAGGGGACACTGAAGCTTTCTTT,CASSPGTGDTEAFF
-,-,TRBV9,TRBJ1-2,TGTGCCAGCAGCGGACGGACAGTTAACTATGGCTACACCTTC,CASSGRTVNYGYTF
-,-,TRBV6-1,TRBJ2-5,TGTGCCAGCAGTGAAGGATGGGGAGCCGGTAGGTTGGAGACCCAGTACTTC,CASSEGWGAGRLETQYF
-,-,TRBV7-9,TRBJ2-7,TGTGCCAGCAGCTCGTTTTGGCAGGGCGCCTACGAGCAGTACTTC,CASSSFWQGAYEQYF
TRBD1,-,TRBV2,TRBJ2-7,TGTGCCAGCAGGGCGGGACAGGGGGTTTACGAGCAGTACTTC,CASRAGQGVYEQYF